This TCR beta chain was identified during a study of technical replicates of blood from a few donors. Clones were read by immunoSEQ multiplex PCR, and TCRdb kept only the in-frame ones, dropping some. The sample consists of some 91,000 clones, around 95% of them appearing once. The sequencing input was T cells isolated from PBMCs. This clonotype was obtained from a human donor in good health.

The CDR3 spells CASSHRFTTATEANVLTF. The CDR3 nucleotides are TGCGCCAGCAGCCATAGGTTCACTACTGCTACTGAGGCCAACGTCCTGACTTTC. The chain uses TRBV4-1 and TRBJ2-6; D gene ambiguous. CDR1 is MGHRA and CDR2 is YSYEKL in the germline V gene. The CDR3 contains 18 residues. Trimming shortened V by 3 bases and J by 6 bases, and 21 bases separated the two germline ends.